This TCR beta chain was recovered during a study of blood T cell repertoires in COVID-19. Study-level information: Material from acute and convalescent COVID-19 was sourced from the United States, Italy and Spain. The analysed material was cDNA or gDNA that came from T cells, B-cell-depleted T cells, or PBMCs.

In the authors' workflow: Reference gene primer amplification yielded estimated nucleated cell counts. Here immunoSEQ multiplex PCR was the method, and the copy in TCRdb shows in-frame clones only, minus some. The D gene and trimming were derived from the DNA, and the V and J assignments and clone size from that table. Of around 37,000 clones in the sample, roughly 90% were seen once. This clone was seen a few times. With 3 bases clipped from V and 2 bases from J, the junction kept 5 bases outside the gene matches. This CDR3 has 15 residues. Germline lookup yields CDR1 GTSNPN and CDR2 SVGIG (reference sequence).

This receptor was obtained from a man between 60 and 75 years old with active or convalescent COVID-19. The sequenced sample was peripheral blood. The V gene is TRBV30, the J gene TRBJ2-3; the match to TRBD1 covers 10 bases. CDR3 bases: TGTGCCTGGAGAGAGGGACAGGGGAACACAGATACGCAGTATTTT. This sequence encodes CAWREGQGNTDTQYF.